Listed below are T cell receptor beta chains from one sample, sequenced in a study of cytomegalovirus exposure and HLA in healthy donors. Repertoires were generated with immunoSEQ multiplex PCR, while TCRdb's copy carries only in-frame clones and drops some. Of approximately 250,000 clones in the sample, just under 80% are singletons; the top ten hold more than 0.45%. Material for sequencing was PBMCs. These receptors were obtained from a boy aged 10-17 years in good health and CMV-seronegative. Both conserved end residues are part of each CDR3. Fields, in order: J gene, V gene, clone size, D gene, CDR3 DNA, CDR3 protein. D genes are given only for firm matches. Where a row states a size, it is once, few, many or the class of an expanded clone; other rows omit it.

TRBJ2-7 | TRBV5-6 | NA | TRBD1 | TGTGCCAGCAGCTCTGGACAGGGTGGGTACGAGCAGTACTTC | CASSSGQGGYEQYF
TRBJ1-4 | TRBV10-3 | NA | NA | TGTGCCATCAGTGACAGGCCGGAAAAGCTGTTTTTT | CAISDRPEKLFF
TRBJ2-1 | TRBV5-1 | NA | TRBD2 | TGCGCCAGCAGTCCGGGACTAGCGGGAGGGGAGCAGTTCTTC | CASSPGLAGGEQFF
TRBJ2-5 | TRBV20-1 | few | NA | TGCAGTGCTATAGCGCGGACCCAGTACTTC | CSAIARTQYF
TRBJ1-3 | TRBV5-1 | NA | NA | TGCGCCAGCAGCTTGATTGGACAGAACTCTGGAAACACCATATATTTT | CASSLIGQNSGNTIYF
TRBJ2-3 | TRBV27 | NA | NA | TGTGCCAGCAGTTACCGATCTATGAGCGGGAGCACAGATACGCAGTATTTT | CASSYRSMSGSTDTQYF
TRBJ1-1 | TRBV19 | NA | TRBD1 | TGTGCCAGTAGAACGGACAGGGGCAGGGAAGCTTTCTTT | CASRTDRGREAFF
TRBJ2-6 | TRBV21-1 | few | NA | TGTGCCAGCATCCTTACTAAGGGGGCCAACGTCCTGACTTTC | CASILTKGANVLTF
TRBJ2-5 | TRBV15 | NA | TRBD2 | TGTGGTATCGGGAGGGCCCCCTTAGAGACCCAGTACTTC | CGIGRAPLETQYF
TRBJ1-2 | TRBV15 | NA | NA | TGTGCCACCACAGGACCCGACAGTAACTATGGCTACACCTTC | CATTGPDSNYGYTF
TRBJ1-2 | TRBV5-8 | NA | NA | TGTGCCAGCAGTCTTGACTCTCTCTCTGGCGGCTACACCTTC | CASSLDSLSGGYTF
TRBJ2-5 | TRBV5-1 | NA | NA | TGCGCCAGCAGCCGTCAGGGGCAAGAGACCCAGTACTTC | CASSRQGQETQYF
TRBJ2-7 | TRBV27 | NA | TRBD2 | TGTGCCAGCAGTTTAAGCCCTAACGGGGGGGCCGGCGAGCAGTACTTC | CASSLSPNGGAGEQYF
TRBJ1-2 | TRBV5-1 | NA | NA | TGCGCCAGCAGCAGAGATAACAGGAATGGCTACACCTTC | CASSRDNRNGYTF
TRBJ2-1 | TRBV4-2 | NA | NA | TGTGCCAGCAGCCAAGACCCCCTTAGCGGAGCCTACAATGAGCAGTTCTTC | CASSQDPLSGAYNEQFF
TRBJ2-7 | TRBV30 | NA | TRBD1 | TGTGCCTGGAAGAGACAGGGGAATTGCAAGCAGTACTTC | CAWKRQGNCKQYF
TRBJ2-1 | TRBV7-9 | NA | NA | TGTGCCAGCAGCTTCGGACAGACAAATGAGCAGTTCTTC | CASSFGQTNEQFF
TRBJ1-2 | TRBV4-1 | NA | NA | TGCGCCAGCAGCCAAGACTCTGGCAGATTCTATGGCTACACCTTC | CASSQDSGRFYGYTF
TRBJ1-5 | TRBV11-2 | NA | TRBD1 | TGTGCCAGCAGCCCGGACAGGAATAGCAATCAGCCCCAGCATTTT | CASSPDRNSNQPQHF
TRBJ2-7 | TRBV5-1 | NA | TRBD2 | TGCGCCAGCAGCGGCCCGGGACTAGCGGTCTCCTACGAGCAGTACTTC | CASSGPGLAVSYEQYF
TRBJ2-3 | TRBV9 | NA | TRBD2 | TGTGCCAGCAGCGACAAGACTAGCGGGGTCACAGGTACGCAGTATTTT | CASSDKTSGVTGTQYF
TRBJ1-1 | TRBV30 | NA | NA | TGTGCCTTCGCAGGGGATGGGAACACTGAAGCTTTCTTT | CAFAGDGNTEAFF
TRBJ2-7 | TRBV7-9 | NA | TRBD2 | TGTGCCAGCAGCTGGGGACGGGGAGGGGAGCAGTACTTC | CASSWGRGGEQYF
TRBJ2-1 | TRBV6-1 | NA | TRBD2 | TGTGCCAGCAGTGGACTAGCGGGGGGCTGGGGTGAGCAGTTCTTC | CASSGLAGGWGEQFF
TRBJ2-7 | TRBV7-9 | NA | NA | TGTGCCAGCAGCTCGCGGGTTGGCGAGCAGTACTTC | CASSSRVGEQYF
TRBJ1-1 | TRBV19 | few | NA | TGTGCCAGTATTCCCCCGGGACACTTGAACACTGAAGCTTTCTTT | CASIPPGHLNTEAFF
TRBJ1-2 | TRBV25-1 | NA | TRBD1 | TGTGCCAGCAGAGAGGGGGCGGGTGGGGCCTATGGCTACACCTTC | CASREGAGGAYGYTF
TRBJ1-2 | TRBV2 | few | NA | TGTGCCAGCAGGACGGAGGAGGACAGTATTAACTATGGCTACCCCTTC | CASRTEEDSINYGYPF
TRBJ2-1 | TRBV27 | NA | NA | TGTGCCAGCACCCCTGGTGGAGGCTACAATGAGCAGTTCTTC | CASTPGGGYNEQFF
TRBJ2-5 | TRBV2 | NA | TRBD1 | TGTGCCAGCAGGAGACAGGGAATAGGACAAGAGACCCAGTACTTC | CASRRQGIGQETQYF
TRBJ2-7 | TRBV27 | NA | TRBD2 | TGTGCCAGTAGTCGACTAGCGGGAGCGCGGGACTACGAGCAGTACTTC | CASSRLAGARDYEQYF
TRBJ2-1 | TRBV27 | NA | NA | TGTGCCAGCAGTTTAGCGGGTGTCGCCTACAATGAGCAGTTCTTC | CASSLAGVAYNEQFF
TRBJ2-2 | TRBV2 | NA | TRBD2 | TGTGCCAGCAGTGCGTGGGGCGGGGGGCCGAACACCGGGGAGCTGTTTTTT | CASSAWGGGPNTGELFF
TRBJ2-1 | TRBV5-1 | NA | TRBD1 | TGCGCCAGCAGCGCGGACAGGGGGGTCGGCAATGAGCAGTTCTTC | CASSADRGVGNEQFF
TRBJ1-1 | TRBV10-3 | NA | TRBD1 | TGTGCCATCAGTGGGCCCGGGACAGAGGGGAACACTGAAGCTTTCTTT | CAISGPGTEGNTEAFF
TRBJ2-2 | TRBV5-1 | NA | TRBD2 | TGCGCCAGCAGCTTGGAATTCCCTAGCGGGGGATCGAACACCGGGGAGCTGTTTTTT | CASSLEFPSGGSNTGELFF
TRBJ2-7 | TRBV10-3 | NA | NA | TGTGCCATCAGTGAGTCTGGCAGGGGAGACGAGCAGTACTTC | CAISESGRGDEQYF
TRBJ1-2 | TRBV2 | NA | NA | TGTGCCAGCAGTGCCTGGGGCCCCAACTATGGCTACACCTTC | CASSAWGPNYGYTF
TRBJ2-5 | TRBV5-1 | once | TRBD2 | TGCGCCAGCAGCTTGGCAGCGGGAGGTTCGGTCGGAGAGACCCAGTACTTC | CASSLAAGGSVGETQYF
TRBJ1-2 | TRBV5-6 | once | TRBD1 | TGTGCCAGCAGCCCGGGACAGGTGACATATGGCTACACCTTC | CASSPGQVTYGYTF
TRBJ2-6 | TRBV7-9 | NA | TRBD2 | TGTGCCAGCCCCAAAGCGGGAGCGCGCTCTGGGGCCAACGTCCTGACTTTC | CASPKAGARSGANVLTF
TRBJ1-5 | TRBV6-5 | NA | TRBD1 | TGTGCCAGCACGGGACAGGGTCGTAATCAGCCCCAGCATTTT | CASTGQGRNQPQHF